Below, 28 T cell receptor beta chains from the same sample are listed, as sequenced in a study of blood T cell repertoires in COVID-19. Here immunoSEQ multiplex PCR was the method, and the copy in TCRdb shows in-frame clones only, minus some. The sample contains a few hundred thousand clones, around 89% of which appear only once. Sequencing input: peripheral blood. The receptors originated from a woman aged 35 to 49 with COVID-19, enrolled during active disease.

This clone was picked up one time. V is TRBV6-6 and J is TRBJ1-2; D not certain. This CDR3 contains 15 residues. V lost 2 bases and J 2 bases, leaving 12 bases between the germline ends. Germline V gives CDR1 MNHNY, CDR2 SVGAGI (reference sequence). CDR3 protein: CASSYGGSSNYGYTF. As DNA, the CDR3 is TGTGCCAGCAGTTACGGCGGATCCTCAAACTATGGCTACACCTTC.

This chain connects TRBV19 to TRBJ1-1; 7 positions agree with TRBD1. J lost 0 bases, V lost 5 bases, and 6 bases had no gene match. The CDR3 has 15 residues. Germline V CDR1 and CDR2: LNHDA, SQIVND (reference sequence). The CDR3 spells CASSPYGTVNTEAFF. The CDR3 coding sequence is TGTGCCAGTAGTCCGTACGGGACAGTGAACACTGAAGCTTTCTTT. The full variable domain, its missing parts supplied by reference TRBV19 and TRBJ1-1, is DGGITQSPKYLFRKEGQNVTLSCEQNLNHDAMYWYRQDPGQGLRLIYYSQIVNDFQKGDIAEGYSVSREKKESFPLTVTSAQKNPTAFYLCASSPYGTVNTEAFFGQGTRLTVV.

The gene calls are TRBV23-1 and TRBJ1-6, with D possibly being TRBD1 (5 bases). TRBV23-1 is reported as an ORF; its role is uncertain. This CDR3 is built from 18 residues. The V end was cut by 3 bases, the J end by 0 bases, with 15 bases between. CDR3: CASSQGPKPSSYNSPLHF. The CDR3 DNA reads as TGCGCCAGCAGTCAGGGGCCGAAGCCCAGCTCCTATAATTCACCCCTCCACTTT.

The chain combines TRBV5-4 with TRBJ2-7; TRBD1 agrees at 8 bases. CDR1 and CDR2 (germline): SGHNT, YYREEE (reference sequence). J gave up 5 bases and V 4 bases, and 14 bases lay outside the gene matches. The CDR3 is made up of 16 amino acids. Written as DNA, the CDR3 is TGTGCCAGCAGCCCTAAAGTTCAAACAGGGGGTAACGAGCAGTACTTC. This sequence encodes CASSPKVQTGGNEQYF.

The chain combines TRBV5-1 with TRBJ2-2, with D unresolved. The CDR3 has 14 amino acids. Germline CDR1 SGHRS, CDR2 YFSETQ. Trimming took off 4 bases at V and 1 base at J, with 8 bases between the two ends. The CDR3 is CASSPERNTGELFF. The CDR3 DNA is TGCGCCAGCAGCCCTGAGAGGAACACCGGGGAGCTGTTTTTT. Supplemented by reference TRBV5-1 and TRBJ2-2, the full variable domain reads KAGVTQTPRYLIKTRGQQVTLSCSPISGHRSVSWYQQTPGQGLQFLFEYFSETQRNKGNFPGRFSGRQFSNSRSEMNVSTLELGDSALYLCASSPERNTGELFFGEGSRLTVL.

The gene calls are TRBV5-1 and TRBJ1-6; D perhaps matches TRBD1 (5 bases). In germline, CDR1 is SGHRS, CDR2 YFSETQ. There are 16 residues in the CDR3. V lost 0 bases, J lost 7 bases, and 14 bases lay in between. CDR3 sequence (DNA): TGCGCCAGCAGCTTGGATGGGGGGAGGGGAAATTCACCCCTCCACTTT. This sequence encodes CASSLDGGRGNSPLHF.

The CDR3 nucleotides are TGTGCCAGCTCACCACCGGCAGGGAGGAGTGAAAAACTGTTTTTT. Translated, it gives CASSPPAGRSEKLFF. V and J are TRBV18 and TRBJ1-4; D is perhaps TRBD1 (5 bases). This CDR3 has 15 amino acids. Deletions cut 0 bases from V and 7 bases from J, with 12 bases between. The germline gives CDR1 KGHSH, CDR2 LQKENI.

V gene TRBV7-8 combines with J gene TRBJ2-7; D perhaps matches TRBD2 (7 bases). V lost 6 bases, J lost 2 bases, and 17 bases lay in between. Germline lookup yields CDR1 SGHVS and CDR2 FQNEAQ. This CDR3 spans 15 amino acids. CDR3 sequence reads: CASSRGAVGPYEQYF. The CDR3 nucleotides read TGTGCCAGCAGTCGGGGGGCAGTGGGCCCCTACGAGCAGTACTTC. Drawing the rest from reference TRBV7-8 and TRBJ2-7, the complete variable domain is GAGVSQSPRYKVAKRGQDVALRCDPISGHVSLFWYQQALGQGPEFLTYFQNEAQLDKSGLPSDRFFAERPEGSVSTLKIQRTQQEDSAVYLCASSRGAVGPYEQYFGPGTRLTVT.

The chain uses TRBV5-3 and TRBJ1-5; 7 bases align to TRBD1. TRBV5-3 is treated as an ORF (open reading frame) with a function not yet certain. Trimming removed 0 bases from V and 4 bases from J; junction bases left unmatched: 4. The CDR3 extends over 15 amino acids. DNA of the CDR3: TGTGCCAGAAGCTTGGGGGGGACAGAAAATCAGCCCCAGCATTTT. It yields the protein CARSLGGTENQPQHF.

This clone occurred once. This sequence joins TRBV2 and TRBJ1-4, with a weak D call TRBD1 (6 bases). The CDR3 extends over 14 amino acids. Germline lookup yields CDR1 SNHLY and CDR2 FYNNEI. Deletions cut 5 bases from V and 6 bases from J, with 13 bases between. The CDR3 DNA follows: TGTGCCAGCAGTCTCCAGGGGCCCGATGAAAAACTGTTTTTT. This translates into CASSLQGPDEKLFF. The full variable domain, its missing parts supplied by reference TRBV2 and TRBJ1-4, is EPEVTQTPSHQVTQMGQEVILRCVPISNHLYFYWYRQILGQKVEFLVSFYNNEISEKSEIFDDQFSVERPDGSNFTLKIRSTKLEDSAMYFCASSLQGPDEKLFFGSGTQLSVL.

The chain employs TRBV6-5 and TRBJ1-2; a possible D gene is TRBD1 (5 bases). Germline V gives CDR1 MNHEY, CDR2 SVGAGI. The CDR3 covers 15 residues. Trimming cost V 10 bases and J 4 bases, with 22 bases left between them. The CDR3 DNA follows: TGTGCCACCGGGGGGACGCCAACCGTTGGCTATGGCTACACCTTC. It codes for CATGGTPTVGYGYTF.

The genes are TRBV4-1 and TRBJ2-7, with 8 positions matching TRBD1. The V segment lost 1 base and the J segment 3 bases; nucleotides outside the gene matches: 5. Per germline, CDR1 MGHRA and CDR2 YSYEKL. The CDR3 is 15 residues long. The CDR3: CASSQAPGQDYEQYF. For the CDR3, the DNA is TGCGCCAGCAGCCAAGCACCGGGACAGGACTACGAGCAGTACTTC.

The rearrangement links TRBV7-8 to TRBJ2-3; TRBD1 aligns across 8 bases. The CDR3 contains 15 residues. In germline, CDR1 is SGHVS, CDR2 FQNEAQ. J gave up 0 bases and V 5 bases, and 4 bases lay outside the gene matches. The CDR3 sequence is CASSGWTGSTDTQYF. In nucleotides, the CDR3 is TGTGCCAGCAGCGGATGGACAGGGAGCACAGATACGCAGTATTTT.

This chain connects TRBV27 to TRBJ1-5, with a possible D match to TRBD1 (6 bases). Germline lookup yields CDR1 MNHEY and CDR2 SMNVEV (reference sequence). The CDR3 runs to 14 residues. V was clipped by 4 bases and J by 3 bases, with 10 bases between them. CDR3 sequence: CASSSDSANQPQHF. CDR3 DNA sequence: TGTGCCAGCAGTTCGGACAGCGCCAATCAGCCCCAGCATTTT.

J is TRBJ1-2 and V is TRBV18; TRBD1 might be the D (5 bases). CDR3 length equals 14 residues. CDR1 is KGHSH and CDR2 is LQKENI in the germline V gene. Trimming pared 3 bases from V and 4 bases from J, leaving 12 bases between. The CDR3: CASSPSSGLYGYTF. In DNA, the CDR3 is TGTGCCAGCTCACCCTCCTCAGGGCTCTATGGCTACACCTTC.

This rearrangement joins TRBV29-1 to TRBJ2-1; 7 nucleotides match TRBD2. This CDR3 is built from 13 residues. Per germline, CDR1 SQVTM and CDR2 ANQGSEA. The V segment lost 8 bases and the J segment 0 bases; nucleotides outside the gene matches: 4. The CDR3 is CSFRGSSYNEQFF. The CDR3 DNA is TGCAGCTTCCGCGGGAGCTCCTACAATGAGCAGTTCTTC.

The chain is built from TRBV18 and TRBJ1-1; D remains unclear. This CDR3 spans 14 amino acids. V lost 1 base, J lost 3 bases, and 9 bases lay in between. Germline loops: CDR1 KGHSH, CDR2 LQKENI. CDR3 in amino acids: CASSPRDTDTEAFF. CDR3 DNA sequence: TGTGCCAGCTCACCACGAGACACCGACACTGAAGCTTTCTTT.

A few counts support this clone. In DNA, the CDR3 is TGTGCCAGCAGTGAATCCGGTCCAGTTTTCGGGACTGAAGCTTTCTTT. It codes for CASSESGPVFGTEAFF. The chain is built from TRBV25-1 and TRBJ1-1; D not resolved. Germline values: CDR1 MGHDK, CDR2 SYGVNS. This CDR3 region has 16 residues. The V gene lost 1 base and the J gene lost 5 bases, with 17 bases spanning the gap.

The chain is built from TRBV5-1 and TRBJ2-2; the match to TRBD2 covers 8 bases. The length of the CDR3 is 14 residues. The germline V gene encodes CDR1 SGHRS and CDR2 YFSETQ. Trimming took 4 bases from V and 7 from J; bases not matched to a gene: 6. The CDR3 sequence: CASSRTAGGGELFF. The CDR3 region has the DNA TGCGCCAGCAGCCGGACGGCGGGGGGCGGGGAGCTGTTTTTT.

This clone was counted once. The CDR3 here is CASSLQTGGNTEAFF. CDR3 DNA sequence: TGTGCCAGCAGCCTTCAGACAGGGGGGAACACTGAAGCTTTCTTT. The J gene is TRBJ1-1, the V gene TRBV7-2, with 9 bases lining up with TRBD1. The CDR3 is 15 residues long. Per germline, CDR1 SGHTA and CDR2 FQGNSA. V lost 5 bases to trimming and J lost 1 base; unmatched junction nucleotides: 5.

The chain couples TRBV15 to TRBJ2-7; perhaps TRBD1 as D (5 bases). V lost 0 bases and J lost 7, with 10 bases in between. CDR1 LNHNV and CDR2 YYDKDF come from the germline V gene (reference sequence). The CDR3 spans 13 residues. CDR3 in amino acids: CATSRDQGWEQYF. The CDR3 DNA follows: TGTGCCACCAGCAGAGATCAGGGTTGGGAGCAGTACTTC. Full variable domain (outside the CDR3, taken from reference TRBV15 and TRBJ2-7): DAMVIQNPRYQVTQFGKPVTLSCSQTLNHNVMYWYQQKSSQAPKLLFHYYDKDFNNEADTPDNFQSRRPNTSFCFLDIRSPGLGDTAMYLCATSRDQGWEQYFGPGTRLTVT.

The J gene is TRBJ1-3, the V gene TRBV27; D uncertain. CDR3 size: 16 residues. CDR1 and CDR2 from the germline V gene are MNHEY and SMNVEV (reference sequence). The V end lost 5 bases, the J end lost 4 bases, and 18 bases lay between the germline ends. The DNA of the CDR3 is TGTGCCAGCAGTCGAAAGAGCGGGGTGGAGGGAAACACCATATATTTT. Amino acids: CASSRKSGVEGNTIYF.

V and J are TRBV30 and TRBJ2-1; no reliable D call. Looked up from germline, CDR1 is GTSNPN and CDR2 is SVGIG (reference sequence). The CDR3 is 16 amino acids. Trimming took 4 bases from V and 1 from J, leaving 17 bases between them. CDR3 nucleotides: TGTGCCTGGAATAACCCGGTCACCCCATCCTACAATGAGCAGTTCTTC. The encoded protein is CAWNNPVTPSYNEQFF.

The rearrangement joins TRBV2 to TRBJ2-7, with 7 bases fitting TRBD1. From germline, CDR1 is SNHLY and CDR2 FYNNEI. Trimming cost V 9 bases and J 1 base; bases outside gene matches: 9. This CDR3 has 14 amino acids. As DNA, the CDR3 is TGTGCCAGTTTGAGGGACAGCGTTTCCTACGAGCAGTACTTC. It is translated as CASLRDSVSYEQYF.

This chain uses TRBV7-9 with TRBJ2-1, with a tentative D call TRBD1 (5 bases). The CDR3 runs to 16 residues. From germline, CDR1 is SEHNR and CDR2 FQNEAQ (reference sequence). V gave up 0 bases and J gave up 3 bases, with 12 bases separating them. CDR3 nucleotides: TGTGCCAGCAGCTTAGCGGTAGGGGCAGGCTACAATGAGCAGTTCTTC. Its translation: CASSLAVGAGYNEQFF.

This chain uses TRBV19 with TRBJ1-5; TRBD1 matches 10 bases. The J segment lost 3 bases and the V segment lost 7 bases, leaving 6 bases of the junction unmatched. The CDR3 is 15 residues long. Germline V CDR1 and CDR2: LNHDA, SQIVND (reference sequence). The CDR3 nucleotides are TGTGCCAGTAACCGGGACAGGGGTACCAATCAGCCCCAGCATTTT. Amino acid sequence: CASNRDRGTNQPQHF.

The CDR3 DNA sequence: TGTGCCAGTAGTATAAGGGTTCCGGGATCGAGGGGCTACACCTTC. It codes for CASSIRVPGSRGYTF. The chain combines TRBV19 with TRBJ1-2, with D unclear. Trimming cost V 2 bases and J 8 bases, with 18 bases left between them. The CDR3 totals 15 residues. Germline CDR1 and CDR2: LNHDA and SQIVND (reference sequence).

The chain carries TRBV7-9 and TRBJ2-7; a weak D match, TRBD2 (6 bases). V dropped 0 bases and J dropped 6 bases, with 12 bases sitting between them. This CDR3 has 14 amino acids. The V gene's germline CDR1 is SEHNR and CDR2 FQNEAQ (reference sequence). The chain's CDR3 is CASSLAGGTLEQYF. The CDR3 nucleotides are TGTGCCAGCAGCTTAGCGGGAGGAACCCTCGAGCAGTACTTC.